This T cell receptor (beta chain) was sequenced during a study of blood T cell repertoires in COVID-19. Study details: Acute-phase and convalescent COVID-19 samples originated in the United States, Italy and Spain. T cells, B-cell-depleted T cells, or PBMCs supplied cDNA or gDNA.

As handled by the study authors: Counts of nucleated cells, estimated from reference gene primer amplification, were obtained. Produced via immunoSEQ multiplex PCR; TCRdb's table is partial and in-frame only. That table gives V, J and clone size, and the DNA gave D and trimming. The sample has under 300,000 clones, roughly nine tenths seen once. Germline CDR1 MGHRA, CDR2 YSYEKL. This CDR3 is 15 amino acids long. The V and J ends lost 1 base and 2 bases respectively, with 9 bases between them. The sequenced sample consisted of peripheral blood. The sequence was obtained from a man aged 55 to 70 with acute or convalescent COVID-19. The chain has TRBV4-1 and TRBJ1-5; D gene unclear. CDR3 sequence reads: CASSQVGRGNQPQHF. As DNA, the CDR3 is TGCGCCAGCAGCCAAGTCGGCCGGGGCAATCAGCCCCAGCATTTT.